This T cell receptor (beta chain) was captured in a study of cytomegalovirus exposure and HLA in healthy donors. It was with 60 Vbeta and 13 Jbeta primers that the PCR ran. Produced via immunoSEQ multiplex PCR; TCRdb's table is partial and in-frame only. Of about 140,000 clones in the sample, about three fifths were seen once. The sample holds a few counts of this clone. V was cut by 2 bases and J by 11 bases, with 22 bases left in between. CDR3 length: 15 residues. The germline CDR1 and CDR2 sequences are SGHVS and FQNEAQ. The sample was PBMCs. This chain connects TRBV7-8 to TRBJ2-7; D unclear. The TCR originated in a male donor in good health and CMV-seronegative. CDR3 bases: TGTGCCAGCAGCTTACGGTCTACCTTCAGATTTCAGGAGTACTTC. Its protein product is CASSLRSTFRFQEYF.